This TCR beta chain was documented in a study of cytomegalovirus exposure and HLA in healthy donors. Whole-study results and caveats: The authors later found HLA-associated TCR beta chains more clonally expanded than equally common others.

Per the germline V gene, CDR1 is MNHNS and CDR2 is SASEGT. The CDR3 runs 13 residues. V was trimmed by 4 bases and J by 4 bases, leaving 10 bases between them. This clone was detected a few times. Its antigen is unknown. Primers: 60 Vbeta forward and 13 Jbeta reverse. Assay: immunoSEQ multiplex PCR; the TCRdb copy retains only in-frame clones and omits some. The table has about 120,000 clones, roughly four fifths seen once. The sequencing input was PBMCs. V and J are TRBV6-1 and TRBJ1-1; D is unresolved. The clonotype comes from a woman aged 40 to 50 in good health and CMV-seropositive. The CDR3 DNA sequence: TGTGCCAGCAGTGCTAGGAGAGGCACTGAAGCTTTCTTT. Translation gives CASSARRGTEAFF.